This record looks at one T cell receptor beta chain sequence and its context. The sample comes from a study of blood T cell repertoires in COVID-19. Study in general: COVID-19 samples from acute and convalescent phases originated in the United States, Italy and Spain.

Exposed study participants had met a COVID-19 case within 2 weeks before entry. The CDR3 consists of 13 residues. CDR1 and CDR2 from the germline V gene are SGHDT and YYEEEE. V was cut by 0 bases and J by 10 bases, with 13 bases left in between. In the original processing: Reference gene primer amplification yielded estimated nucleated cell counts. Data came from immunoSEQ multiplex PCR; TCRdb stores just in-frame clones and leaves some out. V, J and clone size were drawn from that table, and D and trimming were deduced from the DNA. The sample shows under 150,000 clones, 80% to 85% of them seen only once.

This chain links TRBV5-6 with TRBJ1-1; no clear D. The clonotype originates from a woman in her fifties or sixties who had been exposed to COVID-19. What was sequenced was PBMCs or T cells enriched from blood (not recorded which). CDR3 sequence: CASSLERFVGAFF. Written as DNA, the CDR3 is TGTGCCAGCAGCTTGGAGCGGTTTGTTGGAGCTTTCTTT.